This T cell receptor beta chain was found in a study of cytomegalovirus exposure and HLA in healthy donors. Overall study context: The platform used for the 120 or so validation repertoires matched that of the roughly 700 first-cohort repertoires, a later analysis reported. The study's findings and limits: Cytomegalovirus association was listed for approximately 150 TCR beta chains. While the bulk of TCR sequences proved rare, some public TCRs turned up in many donors. Later, an analysis found that TCR clusters from the first cohort tended to co-occur in the 120 or so validation repertoires.

For this clone: Its antigen is as yet unknown.

CDR1 is MNHEY, CDR2 SVGAGI, per germline. V was pared by 6 bases and J by 5 bases, with 9 bases of the junction left unmatched. The CDR3 loop spans 14 amino acids. Clones were sequenced by immunoSEQ multiplex PCR, and TCRdb holds only the in-frame ones, with some missing. Among roughly 70,000 clones listed, 94% were seen once. The sample taken for sequencing was PBMCs. This sequence joins TRBV6-5 and TRBJ2-7, with TRBD1 matching 8 bases. The source is a man between 18 and 29 years old in good health and CMV-seropositive. The CDR3 region has the DNA TGTGCCAGCAGGGGTGGACAGGGTCCCCACGAGCAGTACTTC. Its translation is CASRGGQGPHEQYF.